The 24 T cell receptor beta chains listed next were all sequenced from one sample in a study of T-cell reconstitution after alpha-beta-depleted transplantation in children. Unique molecular identifiers were incorporated into the prepared TCRbeta library. TCRdb re-called the PCR reads through MiXCR, storing one row per CDR3 protein. This table has some 340,000 distinct CDR3 sequences, about a tenth appearing once. This specimen was PBMCs from the stem cell graft donor, taken from the stem cell graft. These receptor sequences come from a human donor who donated a stem cell graft to a child with acute lymphoblastic leukemia.

In its sample, this clonotype was seen a few times. The V gene is TRBV6-1, the J gene TRBJ2-2; D ambiguous. Germline V gene sequence: CDR1 MNHNS, CDR2 SASEGT. The CDR3 covers 10 residues. Trimming took off 8 bases at V and 4 bases at J, with 2 bases between the two ends. The CDR3 sequence is CASATGELFF. DNA for the CDR3: TGTGCCAGCGCCACCGGGGAGCTGTTTTTT.

The rearrangement joins TRBV5-1 to TRBJ2-5; D ambiguous. Trimming stripped 6 bases from V and 1 base from J, with 16 bases between. Germline CDR1 SGHRS, CDR2 YFSETQ. The CDR3 is 15 amino acids. The CDR3 DNA sequence: TGCGCCAGCACTTTGGGCGGTGGTACCCAAGAGACCCAGTACTTC. Protein: CASTLGGGTQETQYF. Together with reference TRBV5-1 and TRBJ2-5, the CDR3 gives the full variable domain: KAGVTQTPRYLIKTRGQQVTLSCSPISGHRSVSWYQQTPGQGLQFLFEYFSETQRNKGNFPGRFSGRQFSNSRSEMNVSTLELGDSALYLCASTLGGGTQETQYFGPGTRLLVL.

The V call is TRBV4-3, the J call TRBJ2-2; TRBD1 agrees at 8 bases. The V and J ends lost 0 bases and 1 base, in that order; junction bases with no gene match: 4. This CDR3 has 17 residues. Germline CDR1 is LGHNA and CDR2 is YSLEER. The CDR3 DNA follows: TGCGCCAGCAGCCAAGAGACAGGGGCCGGGAACACCGGGGAGCTGTTTTTT. Translated: CASSQETGAGNTGELFF.

This clonotype has at least ten counts. The CDR3 nucleotides read TGTGCCAGCAGCCAAGCTAGCGGGAGCAATGAGCAGTTCTTC. This encodes CASSQASGSNEQFF. V and J are TRBV3-1 and TRBJ2-1; 10 nucleotides align to TRBD2. The CDR3 is 14 residues long. Germline CDR1 reads LGHDT; CDR2 reads YNNKEL (reference sequence). The V gene end was trimmed by 1 base and the J gene end by 6 bases; junction bases not matched to a gene: 0.

This clonotype was seen only a few times. This chain uses TRBV7-2 with TRBJ2-1; 8 positions match TRBD1. Germline CDR1 reads SGHTA; CDR2 reads FQGNSA. Unmatched junction bases numbered 8, after V lost 0 bases and J lost 13 bases. CDR3 size: 14 residues. The chain's CDR3 is CASSLALGQVGQFF. CDR3 coding DNA: TGTGCCAGCAGCTTAGCTCTGGGACAGGTAGGCCAGTTCTTC.

V usage is TRBV5-5 and J usage is TRBJ2-7; D tentatively reads TRBD1 or TRBD2 (6 bases each). Germline CDR1 is SGHKS and CDR2 is YYEKEE (reference sequence). V was cut by 0 bases and J by 4 bases, with 17 bases left in between. This CDR3 is 16 amino acids long. CDR3 amino acids: CASSLDFLGGAYEQYF. The CDR3, as DNA: TGTGCCAGCAGCTTGGATTTTTTGGGGGGCGCGTACGAGCAGTACTTC. Based on the CDR3 plus reference TRBV5-5 and TRBJ2-7, the full variable domain is DAGVTQSPTHLIKTRGQQVTLRCSPISGHKSVSWYQQVLGQGPQFIFQYYEKEERGRGNFPDRFSARQFPNYSSELNVNALLLGDSALYLCASSLDFLGGAYEQYFGPGTRLTVT.

The genes are TRBV6-5 and TRBJ2-2; D is ambiguous. Trimming left V 1 base short and J 0 bases short, with 6 bases between. CDR3 length equals 15 residues. Germline V gene data show CDR1 as MNHEY and CDR2 as SVGAGI. The CDR3 nucleotides read TGTGCCAGCAGTTACTGGGCTACGAACACCGGGGAGCTGTTTTTT. It is translated as CASSYWATNTGELFF.

This chain links TRBV7-6 with TRBJ2-5; D is undetermined. Trimming stripped 1 base from V and 1 base from J, with 10 bases between. This CDR3 has 15 amino acids. Germline loops: CDR1 SGHVS, CDR2 FNYEAQ. The DNA of the CDR3 is TGTGCCAGCAGCTTAGGGCGACCCAGCCAAGAGACCCAGTACTTC. It yields the protein CASSLGRPSQETQYF.

Only a few counts were recorded for this clonotype. The gene calls are TRBV19 and TRBJ2-2; possible D gene TRBD1, 5 bases. V lost 7 bases to trimming and J lost 0 bases, with 18 bases between them. CDR3 length: 17 amino acids. Germline loops: CDR1 LNHDA, CDR2 SQIVND (reference sequence). The DNA for the CDR3 is TGTGCCAGTAATCCAGGGCCCAACCCCTCGAACACCGGGGAGCTGTTTTTT. It is translated as CASNPGPNPSNTGELFF.

This clonotype was seen ten or more times. The rearrangement joins TRBV12-3 or TRBV12-4 to TRBJ2-1, with D perhaps assigned TRBD1 or TRBD2 (5 bases each). The CDR3 has 15 residues. Trimming pared 7 bases from V and 10 bases from J, leaving 23 bases between. DNA for the CDR3: TGTGCCAGCACCCCGGACACCTCGACTATAGGCGAGCAGTTCTTC. This translates into CASTPDTSTIGEQFF.

This chain joins TRBV9 and TRBJ2-3, with a weak D call TRBD2 (5 bases). The CDR3 runs to 19 residues. The V and J ends lost 0 bases and 2 bases respectively, with 22 bases between them. Germline values: CDR1 SGDLS, CDR2 YYNGEE. The CDR3, as DNA: TGTGCCAGCAGCGTAGGAGACTACCTAGCAAGGCTTAACACAGATACGCAGTATTTT. Its translation is CASSVGDYLARLNTDTQYF.

This clonotype was counted at least ten times. The J gene is TRBJ2-3, the V gene TRBV5-1; weak D call: TRBD1 (5 bases). Germline V gene lookup returns CDR1 SGHRS and CDR2 YFSETQ. The CDR3 runs to 14 residues. Trimming stripped 6 bases from V and 4 bases from J, with 15 bases between. DNA of the CDR3: TGCGCCAGCAAGAGAAGCCCACAGGCAGATACGCAGTATTTT. This translates into CASKRSPQADTQYF.

This clonotype was recorded a few times. The genes are TRBV28 and TRBJ2-1; 7 bases fit TRBD2. CDR1 is MDHEN and CDR2 is SYDVKM in the germline V gene. V lost 2 bases, J lost 2 bases, and 6 bases stayed unmatched. The length of the CDR3 is 16 residues. The CDR3 nucleotides read TGTGCCAGCAGTTTAAGCGTACTAGCGCCCTACAATGAGCAGTTCTTC. Translating gives CASSLSVLAPYNEQFF.

This clonotype was picked up many times. V gene TRBV7-2 combines with J gene TRBJ2-7, with D unclear. V was trimmed by 1 base and J by 0 bases, leaving 7 bases between them. The CDR3 sequence is 14 residues long. The germline V gene encodes CDR1 SGHTA and CDR2 FQGNSA. The CDR3 bases are TGTGCCAGCAGCTTAGTGGCCGGCTCCTACGAGCAGTACTTC. This codes for CASSLVAGSYEQYF.

This clonotype was detected only a few times. This chain uses TRBV7-9 with TRBJ2-1; 7 bases are a match to TRBD1. V lost 5 bases and J lost 13; bases outside the gene matches: 8. The CDR3 runs to 12 residues. Germline loops: CDR1 SEHNR, CDR2 FQNEAQ (reference sequence). CDR3 amino acids: CASSRQGDVQFF. The CDR3 nucleotides read TGTGCCAGCAGCCGACAGGGCGACGTCCAGTTCTTC.

This sequence joins TRBV7-8 and TRBJ2-7, with D maybe TRBD2 (6 bases). Germline lookup yields CDR1 SGHVS and CDR2 FQNEAQ. Trimming cost V 6 bases and J 2 bases, with 20 bases left between them. The CDR3 is made up of 16 amino acids. DNA for the CDR3: TGTGCCAGCAGACCTACACCGGGACTCGACGCCTACGAGCAGTACTTC. Amino acids: CASRPTPGLDAYEQYF.

The table lists this clonotype with a few counts. The J gene is TRBJ2-5, the V gene TRBV24-1; D remains unclear. The germline V gene encodes CDR1 KGHDR and CDR2 SFDVKD. Trimming left V 3 bases short and J 3 bases short, with 16 bases between. The CDR3 has 16 residues. CDR3 sequence (DNA): TGTGCCACCAGTGATCCCGAATGGGGTCCCAAAGAGACCCAGTACTTC. The encoded protein is CATSDPEWGPKETQYF.

The chain uses TRBV6-2 or TRBV6-3 and TRBJ2-1; weak D call: TRBD1 (5 bases). Between the trimmed V and J ends, which lost 6 bases and 2 bases, there was a span of 23 bases. Germline lookup yields CDR1 MNHEY and CDR2 SVGEGT. This CDR3 contains 18 residues. The CDR3 loop is CASSLDIGPHYTYNEQFF. CDR3 bases: TGTGCCAGCAGCCTGGACATTGGACCCCATTATACCTACAATGAGCAGTTCTTC.

This clonotype was counted ten times or more. This chain joins TRBV28 and TRBJ1-1; D unclear. Germline V gene data show CDR1 as MDHEN and CDR2 as SYDVKM. The ends were cut back, 6 bases at V and 6 bases at J, with 14 bases in the middle. This CDR3 contains 13 residues. The CDR3 DNA follows: TGTGCCAGCAGCCCGCACCGGAGAGCTGAAGCTTTCTTT. This translates into CASSPHRRAEAFF.

The genes are TRBV9 and TRBJ2-7, with a tentative D call TRBD2 (6 bases). CDR1 SGDLS and CDR2 YYNGEE come from the germline V gene. The germline V and J ends were trimmed by 3 bases and 6 bases, with 22 bases remaining between them. The CDR3 consists of 16 residues. The CDR3 spells CASSADRGPGGSEQYF. For the CDR3, the DNA is TGTGCCAGCAGCGCTGATAGGGGCCCAGGAGGGTCCGAGCAGTACTTC.

This clonotype was picked up a small number of times. This chain connects TRBV7-3 to TRBJ2-3; 8 bases agree with TRBD1. Germline trimming cut 8 bases from V and 2 bases from J; bases unmatched to any gene: 6. Germline V gene lookup returns CDR1 SGHTA and CDR2 FQGTGA. The CDR3 extends over 14 amino acids. The CDR3 loop reads CASARTGTTDTQYF. The CDR3 DNA is TGTGCCAGCGCAAGGACAGGGACCACAGATACGCAGTATTTT.

In its sample, this clonotype was seen a few times. The chain uses TRBV29-1 and TRBJ2-1, with a weak D call TRBD2 (5 bases). V shed 1 base and J shed 0 bases, with 7 bases lying between them. Germline V gene sequence: CDR1 SQVTM, CDR2 ANQGSEA. The CDR3 loop spans 14 amino acids. CDR3 in amino acids: CSVEGRPSYNEQFF. CDR3 DNA: TGCAGCGTTGAAGGGAGGCCCTCCTACAATGAGCAGTTCTTC.

V is TRBV7-2 and J is TRBJ2-7; D is unclear. CDR1 SGHTA and CDR2 FQGNSA come from the germline V gene. The length of the CDR3 is 13 residues. V shed 4 bases and J shed 6 bases, with 13 bases lying between them. The CDR3 DNA is TGTGCCAGCAGCTCTGGCCCTTCTCGCGAGCAGTACTTC. It is translated as CASSSGPSREQYF.

This clonotype was counted at least ten times. This chain joins TRBV20-1 and TRBJ2-1, with 11 bases lining up with TRBD2. V was pared by 4 bases and J by 5 bases, with 4 bases of the junction left unmatched. CDR3 size: 14 residues. Germline CDR1 reads DFQATT; CDR2 reads SNEGSKA (reference sequence). In nucleotides, the CDR3 is TGCAGTGCTATAGCGGGAGGGTTTGACAATGAGCAGTTCTTC. It specifies CSAIAGGFDNEQFF.